These 8 T cell receptor beta chains originate from one sample sequenced in a study of T cell repertoires in cytomegalovirus infection. TCRdb ran MiXCR on the reads and lists one entry per CDR3 protein. The data hold some 300,000 distinct CDR3 sequences, with about a sixth observed a single time. Sequencing input: PBMCs. The receptors were gathered from a human donor in good health (CMV status not recorded). Some clones in this sample may be carry-over from other donors' samples.

This clonotype was counted between two and nine times. This rearrangement joins TRBV2 to TRBJ2-5; possible D gene TRBD2, 6 bases. The CDR3 covers 14 residues. V was pared by 6 bases and J by 1 base, with 12 bases between. The germline CDR1 and CDR2 sequences are SNHLY and FYNNEI. Here the CDR3 DNA reads TGTGCCAGCAGCCCGGACTATCTCCAAGAGACCCAGTACTTC. Its translation: CASSPDYLQETQYF.

The table lists this clonotype with many counts. The V call is TRBV7-9, the J call TRBJ2-5, with 7 bases lining up with TRBD1. The germline V gene encodes CDR1 SEHNR and CDR2 FQNEAQ (reference sequence). V lost 5 bases to trimming and J lost 7 bases; unmatched junction nucleotides: 10. This CDR3 has 14 residues. The CDR3 loop is CASSRQGAIRTQYF. DNA for the CDR3: TGTGCCAGCAGCCGACAGGGTGCAATTAGGACCCAGTACTTC.

This clonotype was seen at least ten times. The V call is TRBV7-2, the J call TRBJ2-7, with D perhaps matching TRBD2 (6 bases). Between the trimmed V and J ends, which lost 6 bases and 9 bases, there was a span of 18 bases. Germline CDR1 is SGHTA and CDR2 is FQGNSA. This CDR3 has 13 amino acids. The chain's CDR3 is CASSPGEDLGQYF. CDR3 nucleotide sequence: TGTGCCAGCAGTCCCGGGGAGGACCTTGGGCAGTACTTC.

This clonotype was seen repeatedly, ten times or more. The J gene is TRBJ1-2, the V gene TRBV4-1, with 7 bases that match TRBD1. V was clipped by 4 bases and J by 8 bases; unmatched bases: 10. Germline CDR1 MGHRA, CDR2 YSYEKL. The CDR3 length is 14 residues. CDR3 in DNA: TGCGCCAGCAGCCCCCTCAAGGGGGCCAGAGGCTACACCTTC. It encodes CASSPLKGARGYTF.

The gene calls are TRBV12-3 or TRBV12-4 and TRBJ1-5; D remains unclear. Deletions cut 5 bases from V and 3 bases from J, with 11 bases between. This CDR3 has 14 amino acids. The CDR3 DNA reads TGTGCCAGCAGTCGAAGCCGGGCCAATCAGCCCCAGCATTTT. Translation gives CASSRSRANQPQHF.

At least ten counts were recorded for this clonotype. This chain's CDR3 is CASSQELAGALSGANVLTF. CDR3 bases: TGTGCCAGCAGCCAAGAACTAGCGGGGGCGCTCTCTGGGGCCAACGTCCTGACTTTC. The chain recombines TRBV7-2 with TRBJ2-6; 11 bases align to TRBD2. V lost 5 bases and J lost 0; bases outside the gene matches: 9. Germline V gene lookup returns CDR1 SGHTA and CDR2 FQGNSA. The CDR3 consists of 19 residues.

This clonotype was seen a handful of times. This rearrangement joins TRBV18 to TRBJ1-5, with TRBD1 as a possible D gene (5 bases). The germline gives CDR1 KGHSH, CDR2 LQKENI. The CDR3 has 16 residues. Between the trimmed V and J ends, which lost 1 base and 7 bases, there was a span of 17 bases. The CDR3 loop is CASSPQSAQGGQPQHF. The DNA of the CDR3 is TGTGCCAGCTCACCACAGTCAGCCCAGGGAGGGCAGCCCCAGCATTTT. Combining the CDR3 with reference TRBV18 and TRBJ1-5 gives the whole variable domain NAGVMQNPRHLVRRRGQEARLRCSPMKGHSHVYWYRQLPEEGLKFMVYLQKENIIDESGMPKERFSAEFPKEGPSILRIQQVVRGDSAAYFCASSPQSAQGGQPQHFGDGTRLSIL.

At least ten counts were recorded for this clonotype. The rearrangement links TRBV12-3 or TRBV12-4 to TRBJ2-1; the D gene is possibly TRBD2 (6 bases). The CDR3 runs to 14 residues. The V gene lost 5 bases and the J gene lost 0 bases, with 8 bases spanning the gap. CDR3 in DNA: TGTGCCAGCAGTGACGGGGGCTCCTACAATGAGCAGTTCTTC. Protein sequence: CASSDGGSYNEQFF.